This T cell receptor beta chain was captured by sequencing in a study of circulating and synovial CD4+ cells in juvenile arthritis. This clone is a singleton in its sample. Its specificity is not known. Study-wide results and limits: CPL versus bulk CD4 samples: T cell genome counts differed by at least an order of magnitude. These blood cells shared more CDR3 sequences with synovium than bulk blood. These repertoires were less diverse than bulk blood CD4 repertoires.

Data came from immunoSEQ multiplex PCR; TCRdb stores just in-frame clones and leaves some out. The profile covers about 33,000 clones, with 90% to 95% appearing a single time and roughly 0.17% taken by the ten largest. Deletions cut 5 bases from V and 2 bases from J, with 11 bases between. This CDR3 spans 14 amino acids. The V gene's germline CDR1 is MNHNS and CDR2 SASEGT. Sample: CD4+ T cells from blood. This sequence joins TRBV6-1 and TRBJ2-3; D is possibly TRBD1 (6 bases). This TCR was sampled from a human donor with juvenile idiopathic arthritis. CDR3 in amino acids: CASSRQAFTDTQYF. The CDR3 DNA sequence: TGTGCCAGCAGTCGACAGGCTTTCACAGATACGCAGTATTTT.